These T cell receptor beta chains were read from a single sample in a study of blood T cell repertoires in COVID-19. Assay: immunoSEQ multiplex PCR; the TCRdb copy retains only in-frame clones and omits some. Of about 480,000 clones in the sample, around nine tenths were seen once. Material for sequencing was peripheral blood. Source of these receptors: a woman aged 45-65 years with COVID-19, enrolled during active disease. The CDR3 runs from the conserved cysteine through the conserved F or W. Size tells how often a clone was seen (once, few, many) or the class of an expanded clone, and some rows leave it out.

j_gene: TRBJ1-3
v_gene: TRBV6-1
abundance: -
CDR3aa: CASSEATRPGNTIYF

j_gene: TRBJ1-2
v_gene: TRBV12-5
abundance: -
CDR3aa: CASGRRTGTGYTF

j_gene: TRBJ1-4
v_gene: TRBV24-1
abundance: -
CDR3aa: CATSDLDGANEKLFF

j_gene: TRBJ2-7
v_gene: TRBV27
abundance: -
CDR3aa: CASTPRASLKSEQYF

j_gene: TRBJ1-1
v_gene: TRBV10-1
abundance: -
CDR3aa: CASSEQGSGTEAFF

j_gene: TRBJ1-4
v_gene: TRBV7-9
abundance: few
CDR3aa: CASSLAAGTNEKLFF

j_gene: TRBJ1-3
v_gene: TRBV19
abundance: once
CDR3aa: CGTTSGTSLEDTIYF

j_gene: TRBJ1-1
v_gene: TRBV5-8
abundance: -
CDR3aa: CASSYTLVGTEAFF

j_gene: TRBJ1-2
v_gene: TRBV28
abundance: -
CDR3aa: CASSSRSDRSYGYTF

j_gene: TRBJ1-2
v_gene: TRBV11-1
abundance: -
CDR3aa: CASSSSGQGTNYGYTF

j_gene: TRBJ2-7
v_gene: TRBV18
abundance: -
CDR3aa: CASSPPGGYEQYF

j_gene: TRBJ1-2
v_gene: TRBV6-5
abundance: -
CDR3aa: CASSYSPRGANYGYTF

j_gene: TRBJ2-7
v_gene: TRBV9
abundance: -
CDR3aa: CASSVGTGSREQYF

j_gene: TRBJ2-7
v_gene: TRBV19
abundance: -
CDR3aa: CASSILTGQVGEGTYEQYF

j_gene: TRBJ2-5
v_gene: TRBV27
abundance: -
CDR3aa: CASSFVAGMGTQYF

j_gene: TRBJ1-2
v_gene: TRBV29-1
abundance: -
CDR3aa: CKPGSIYGYTF

j_gene: TRBJ2-1
v_gene: TRBV5-4
abundance: -
CDR3aa: CASSLNGLAAYNEQFF

j_gene: TRBJ1-2
v_gene: TRBV5-6
abundance: -
CDR3aa: CASSFGTLGQGRDYTF

j_gene: TRBJ1-4
v_gene: TRBV30
abundance: -
CDR3aa: CAWRETPPGKLFF

j_gene: TRBJ2-7
v_gene: TRBV7-3
abundance: -
CDR3aa: CASSRDRGYEQYF

j_gene: TRBJ1-2
v_gene: TRBV27
abundance: -
CDR3aa: CASRDTANYGYTF

j_gene: TRBJ2-2
v_gene: TRBV6-1
abundance: -
CDR3aa: CASSANILSGYTGELFF

j_gene: TRBJ1-2
v_gene: TRBV6-5
abundance: -
CDR3aa: CASSLLQGSYGYTF

j_gene: TRBJ1-1
v_gene: TRBV28
abundance: once
CDR3aa: CAVQGNTEAFF

j_gene: TRBJ2-7
v_gene: TRBV12-5
abundance: once
CDR3aa: CASGLVWASGGGEQYF

j_gene: TRBJ1-5
v_gene: TRBV6-1
abundance: once
CDR3aa: CASSEGQPNQPQHF

j_gene: TRBJ1-4
v_gene: TRBV27
abundance: -
CDR3aa: CASRTTGQGVGKLFF

j_gene: TRBJ2-7
v_gene: TRBV27
abundance: -
CDR3aa: CASSLDRDDEQYF

j_gene: TRBJ1-3
v_gene: TRBV5-4
abundance: -
CDR3aa: CASSANPGESGNTIYF

j_gene: TRBJ1-4
v_gene: TRBV19
abundance: -
CDR3aa: CASSMGAGFGEKLFF

j_gene: TRBJ2-5
v_gene: TRBV9
abundance: -
CDR3aa: CASSASGQTQETQYF

j_gene: TRBJ1-2
v_gene: TRBV7-9
abundance: -
CDR3aa: CASSLNLGRGYTF

j_gene: TRBJ2-6
v_gene: TRBV28
abundance: -
CDR3aa: CASSLQGLGANVLTF

j_gene: TRBJ1-2
v_gene: TRBV6-5
abundance: -
CDR3aa: CASSSTGTGYTF

j_gene: TRBJ2-1
v_gene: TRBV11-3
abundance: -
CDR3aa: CASSLVAGPGGTNEQFF

j_gene: TRBJ2-7
v_gene: TRBV5-1
abundance: -
CDR3aa: CASSLGSGIEQYF

j_gene: TRBJ1-5
v_gene: TRBV6-5
abundance: few
CDR3aa: CASSGGSNQPQHF

j_gene: TRBJ1-3
v_gene: TRBV5-1
abundance: -
CDR3aa: CASSLGQRGDTIYF

j_gene: TRBJ1-3
v_gene: TRBV6-4
abundance: -
CDR3aa: CASSRDRDSGNTIYF

j_gene: TRBJ2-3
v_gene: TRBV9
abundance: -
CDR3aa: CASSVAWRTSGGFTDTQYF

j_gene: TRBJ2-1
v_gene: TRBV5-1
abundance: -
CDR3aa: CASSLVPGQHNEQFF

j_gene: TRBJ1-1
v_gene: TRBV19
abundance: -
CDR3aa: CASSRDRGNTEAFF

j_gene: TRBJ1-2
v_gene: TRBV5-1
abundance: few
CDR3aa: CASSLDRGMYGYTF

j_gene: TRBJ2-7
v_gene: TRBV5-6
abundance: -
CDR3aa: CASRTSGGAYEQYF

j_gene: TRBJ2-1
v_gene: TRBV30
abundance: -
CDR3aa: CAWCRTLVVNEQFF

j_gene: TRBJ2-5
v_gene: TRBV4-1
abundance: -
CDR3aa: CASSQDISGGETQYF

j_gene: TRBJ2-1
v_gene: TRBV6-5
abundance: -
CDR3aa: CASELGRNNEQFF

j_gene: TRBJ1-4
v_gene: TRBV6-6
abundance: -
CDR3aa: CASSLSGEVKKLFF